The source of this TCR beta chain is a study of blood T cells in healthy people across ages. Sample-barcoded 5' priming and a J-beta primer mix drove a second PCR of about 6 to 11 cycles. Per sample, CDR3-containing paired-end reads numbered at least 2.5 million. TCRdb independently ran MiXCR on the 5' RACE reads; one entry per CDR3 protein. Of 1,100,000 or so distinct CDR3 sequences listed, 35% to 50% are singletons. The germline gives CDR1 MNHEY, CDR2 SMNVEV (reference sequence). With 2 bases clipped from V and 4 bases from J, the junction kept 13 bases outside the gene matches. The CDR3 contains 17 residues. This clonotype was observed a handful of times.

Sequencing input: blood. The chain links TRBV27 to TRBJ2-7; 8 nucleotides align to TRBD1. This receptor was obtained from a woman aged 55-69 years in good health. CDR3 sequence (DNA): TGTGCCAGCAGTTTAGGAGCGACCGGGACAGGTTTATACGAGCAGTACTTC. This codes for CASSLGATGTGLYEQYF.